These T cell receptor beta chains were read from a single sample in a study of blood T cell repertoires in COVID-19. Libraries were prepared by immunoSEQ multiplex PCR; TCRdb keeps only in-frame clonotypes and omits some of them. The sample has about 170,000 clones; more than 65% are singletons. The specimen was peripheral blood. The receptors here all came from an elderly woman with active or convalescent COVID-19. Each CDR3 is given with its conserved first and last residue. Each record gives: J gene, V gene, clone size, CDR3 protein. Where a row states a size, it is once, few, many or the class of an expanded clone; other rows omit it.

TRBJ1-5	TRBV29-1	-	CSVGQGDGPQHF
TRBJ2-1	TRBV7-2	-	CASSLGWVAGYNEQFF
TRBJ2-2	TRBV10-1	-	CASRAQSGELFF
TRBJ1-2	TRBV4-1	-	CASSQEVSVGYGYTF
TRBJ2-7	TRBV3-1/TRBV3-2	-	CASSQDLLYEQYF
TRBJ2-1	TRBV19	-	CASSIGGLYNEQFF
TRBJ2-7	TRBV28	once	CAITGQGREQYF
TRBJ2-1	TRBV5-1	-	CASTREAQDAQFF
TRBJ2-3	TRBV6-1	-	CASSETRAVTQYF
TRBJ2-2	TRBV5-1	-	CASRPGTANTGELFF
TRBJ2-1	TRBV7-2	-	CASSPDSYPYNEQFF
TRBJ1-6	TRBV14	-	CASSQDQARGYNSPLHF
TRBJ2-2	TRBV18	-	CASSRGLAGVLTGELFF
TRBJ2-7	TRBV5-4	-	CASSLKGSYEQYF
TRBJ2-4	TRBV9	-	CASSVAERGGNIQYF
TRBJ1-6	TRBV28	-	CASSLGTGGSSYNSPLHF
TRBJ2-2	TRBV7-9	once	CASSLVAGAGELFF
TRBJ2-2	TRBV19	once	CASSRGRTGELFF
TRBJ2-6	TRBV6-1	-	CASSEFNSGANVLTF